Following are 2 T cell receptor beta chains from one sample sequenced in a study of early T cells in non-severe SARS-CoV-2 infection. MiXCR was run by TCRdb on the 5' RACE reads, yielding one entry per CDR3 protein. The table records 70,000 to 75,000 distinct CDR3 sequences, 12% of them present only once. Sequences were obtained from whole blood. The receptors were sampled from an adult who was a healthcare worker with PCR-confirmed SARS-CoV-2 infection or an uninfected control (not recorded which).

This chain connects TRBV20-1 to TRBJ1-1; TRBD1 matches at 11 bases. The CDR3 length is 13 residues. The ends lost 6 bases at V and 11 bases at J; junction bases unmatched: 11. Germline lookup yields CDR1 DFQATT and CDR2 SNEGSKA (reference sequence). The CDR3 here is CSASNPGQGEAFF. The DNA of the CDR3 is TGCAGTGCCTCAAACCCGGGACAGGGGGAGGCTTTCTTT.

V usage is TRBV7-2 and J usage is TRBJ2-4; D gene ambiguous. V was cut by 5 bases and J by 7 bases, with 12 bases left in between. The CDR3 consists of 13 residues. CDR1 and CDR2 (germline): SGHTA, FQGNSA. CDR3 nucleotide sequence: TGTGCCAGCAGCCCCGTCAGTATGAACATTCAGTACTTC. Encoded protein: CASSPVSMNIQYF.